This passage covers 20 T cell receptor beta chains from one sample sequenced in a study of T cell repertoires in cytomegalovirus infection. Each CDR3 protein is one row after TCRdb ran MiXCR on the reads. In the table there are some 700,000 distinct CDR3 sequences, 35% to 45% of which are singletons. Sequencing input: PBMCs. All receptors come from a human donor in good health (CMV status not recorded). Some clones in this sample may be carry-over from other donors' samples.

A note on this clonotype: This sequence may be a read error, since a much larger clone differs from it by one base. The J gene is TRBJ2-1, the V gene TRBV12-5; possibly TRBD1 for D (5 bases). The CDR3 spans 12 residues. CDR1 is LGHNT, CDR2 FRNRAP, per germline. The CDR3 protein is CACGSAGNEQFF. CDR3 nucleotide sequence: TGTGCTTGTGGTTCCGCAGGGAATGAGCAGTTCTTC.

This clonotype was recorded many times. In DNA, the CDR3 is TGTGCCAGCAGCCAGAAGAGGGCGTGGGGGACGGCCGGGGAGCTGTTTTTT. Translating it yields CASSQKRAWGTAGELFF. V and J are TRBV7-2 and TRBJ2-2; D possibly uses TRBD1 or TRBD2 (5 bases each). The CDR3 is made up of 17 amino acids. V was cut by 5 bases and J by 6 bases, with 22 bases left in between. The germline V gene has CDR1 SGHTA and CDR2 FQGNSA.

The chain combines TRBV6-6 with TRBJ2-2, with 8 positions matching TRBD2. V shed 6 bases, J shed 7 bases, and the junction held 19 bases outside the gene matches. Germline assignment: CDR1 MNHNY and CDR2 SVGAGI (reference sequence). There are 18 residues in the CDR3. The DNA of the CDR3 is TGTGCCAGCAGGGCTCGGGCCGCGGGGGGAGGAGAGCACGGGGAGCTGTTTTTT. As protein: CASRARAAGGGEHGELFF.

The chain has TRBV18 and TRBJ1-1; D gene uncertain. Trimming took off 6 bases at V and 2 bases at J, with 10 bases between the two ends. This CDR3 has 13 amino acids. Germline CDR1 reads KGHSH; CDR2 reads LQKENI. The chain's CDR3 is CASSQKENTEAFF. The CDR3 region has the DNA TGTGCCAGCTCCCAAAAGGAAAACACTGAAGCTTTCTTT.

In DNA form, the CDR3 reads TGTGCCAGCAGCCTAGGGACTAGCGCGAGGAAGACCCAGTACTTC. Protein sequence: CASSLGTSARKTQYF. The rearrangement links TRBV11-2 to TRBJ2-5; 10 bases line up with TRBD2. The CDR3 loop spans 15 amino acids. Germline CDR1 is SGHAT and CDR2 is FQNNGV. J gave up 6 bases and V 5 bases, and 9 bases lay outside the gene matches. Using reference TRBV11-2 and TRBJ2-5 for the parts outside the CDR3, the full variable domain is EAGVAQSPRYKIIEKRQSVAFWCNPISGHATLYWYQQILGQGPKLLIQFQNNGVVDDSQLPKDRFSAERLKGVDSTLKIQPAKLEDSAVYLCASSLGTSARKTQYFGPGTRLLVL.

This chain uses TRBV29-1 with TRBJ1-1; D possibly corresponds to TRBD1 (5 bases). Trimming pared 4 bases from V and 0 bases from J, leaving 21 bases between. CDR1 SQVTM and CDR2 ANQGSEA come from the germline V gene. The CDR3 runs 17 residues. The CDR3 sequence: CSVVGGRSLSVNTEAFF. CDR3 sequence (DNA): TGCAGCGTTGTGGGGGGTCGGTCCCTCTCAGTGAACACTGAAGCTTTCTTT.

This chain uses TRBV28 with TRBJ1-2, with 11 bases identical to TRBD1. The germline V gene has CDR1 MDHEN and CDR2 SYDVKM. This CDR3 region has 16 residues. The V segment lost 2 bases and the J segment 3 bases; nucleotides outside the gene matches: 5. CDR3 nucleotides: TGTGCCAGCAGTTTAGGGACAGGGGGACGCTACTATGGCTACACCTTC. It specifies CASSLGTGGRYYGYTF.

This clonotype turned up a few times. CDR3 amino acids: CSATTGVEQYF. The DNA of the CDR3 is TGCAGTGCCACCACAGGGGTCGAGCAGTACTTC. V is TRBV20-1 and J is TRBJ2-7, with 7 bases matching TRBD1. Germline assignment: CDR1 DFQATT and CDR2 SNEGSKA (reference sequence). The CDR3 covers 11 residues. V lost 6 bases, J lost 6 bases, and 5 bases stayed unmatched.

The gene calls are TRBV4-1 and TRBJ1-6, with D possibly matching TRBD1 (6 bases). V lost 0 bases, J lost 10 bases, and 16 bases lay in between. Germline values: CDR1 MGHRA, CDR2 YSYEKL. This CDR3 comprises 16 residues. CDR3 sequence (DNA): TGCGCCAGCAGCCAAGACGGACAGCCTCTCAGGTCACCCCTCCACTTT. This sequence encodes CASSQDGQPLRSPLHF.

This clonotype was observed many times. CDR3 nucleotide sequence: TGCGCCAGCAGCCCACCGACAGGGGGCGCGGGTGGCTACACCTTC. Translated: CASSPPTGGAGGYTF. The chain uses TRBV4-1 and TRBJ1-2, with 10 bases identical to TRBD1. CDR3 length: 15 amino acids. CDR1 is MGHRA and CDR2 is YSYEKL in the germline V gene. After removal of 4 bases from V and 7 bases from J, the junction contained 9 bases not matched to a gene.

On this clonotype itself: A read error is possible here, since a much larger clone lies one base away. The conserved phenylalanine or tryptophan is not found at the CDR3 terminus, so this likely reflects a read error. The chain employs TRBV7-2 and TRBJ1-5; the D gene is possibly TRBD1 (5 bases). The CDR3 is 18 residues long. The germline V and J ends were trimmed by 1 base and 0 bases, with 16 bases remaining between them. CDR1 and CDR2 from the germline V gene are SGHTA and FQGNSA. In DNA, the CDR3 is TGTGCCAGCAGCTTAGGCCCGGGACGGGGGGATAGCAATCAGCCCCAGCATTTG. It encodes CASSLGPGRGDSNQPQHL.

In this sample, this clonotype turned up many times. DNA of the CDR3: TGCGCCAGCAGCCAAGAGCCCCAGGACTCCACCCTCTACAATGAGCAGTTCTTC. This gives the protein CASSQEPQDSTLYNEQFF. V gene TRBV4-1 combines with J gene TRBJ2-1; D might be TRBD2 (5 bases). V shed 0 bases and J shed 3 bases, with 18 bases lying between them. The CDR3 sequence is 18 residues long. Germline V gene sequence: CDR1 MGHRA, CDR2 YSYEKL.

The CDR3 protein is CASLRAMWGGETQYF. CDR3 coding DNA: TGTGCCAGCTTACGTGCAATGTGGGGCGGTGAGACCCAGTACTTC. V gene TRBV7-8 combines with J gene TRBJ2-5, with TRBD1 as a possible D gene (5 bases). Per the germline V gene, CDR1 is SGHVS and CDR2 is FQNEAQ. This CDR3 comprises 15 residues. V was cut by 8 bases and J by 5 bases, with 21 bases left in between.

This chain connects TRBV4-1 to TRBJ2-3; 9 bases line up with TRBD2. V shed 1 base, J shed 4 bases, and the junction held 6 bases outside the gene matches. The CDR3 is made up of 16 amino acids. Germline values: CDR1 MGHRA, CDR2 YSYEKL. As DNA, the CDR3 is TGCGCCAGCAGCCAAGCTCTGGTAGCGGGAGCAGATACGCAGTATTTT. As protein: CASSQALVAGADTQYF.

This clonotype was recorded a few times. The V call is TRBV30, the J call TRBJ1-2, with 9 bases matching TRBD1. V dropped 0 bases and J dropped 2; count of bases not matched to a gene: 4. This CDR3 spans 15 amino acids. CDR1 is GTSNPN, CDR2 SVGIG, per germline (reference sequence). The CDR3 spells CAWSVGGTGNYGYTF. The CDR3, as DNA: TGTGCCTGGAGTGTAGGGGGGACAGGGAACTATGGCTACACCTTC.

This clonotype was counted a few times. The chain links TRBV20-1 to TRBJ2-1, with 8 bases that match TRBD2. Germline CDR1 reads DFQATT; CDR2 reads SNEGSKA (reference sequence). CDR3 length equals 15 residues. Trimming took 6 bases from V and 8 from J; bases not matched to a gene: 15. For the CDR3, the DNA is TGCAGTGCGTTGACGGGCAGCGGGAGAATTCATGAGCAGTTCTTC. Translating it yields CSALTGSGRIHEQFF.

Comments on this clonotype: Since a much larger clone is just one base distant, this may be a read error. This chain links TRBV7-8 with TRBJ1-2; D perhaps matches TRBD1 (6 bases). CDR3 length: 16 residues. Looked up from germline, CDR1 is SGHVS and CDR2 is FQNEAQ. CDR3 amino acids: CSSSLVDPGVSVGYTF. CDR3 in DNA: TGTTCCAGCAGCTTAGTAGATCCAGGGGTGTCGGTAGGCTACACCTTC.

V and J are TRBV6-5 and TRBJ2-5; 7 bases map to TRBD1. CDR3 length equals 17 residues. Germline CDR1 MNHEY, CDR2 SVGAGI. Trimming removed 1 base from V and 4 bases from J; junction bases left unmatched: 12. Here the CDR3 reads CASSYWDDRVGSETQYF. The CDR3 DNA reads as TGTGCCAGCAGTTACTGGGACGACAGGGTGGGTTCAGAGACCCAGTACTTC.

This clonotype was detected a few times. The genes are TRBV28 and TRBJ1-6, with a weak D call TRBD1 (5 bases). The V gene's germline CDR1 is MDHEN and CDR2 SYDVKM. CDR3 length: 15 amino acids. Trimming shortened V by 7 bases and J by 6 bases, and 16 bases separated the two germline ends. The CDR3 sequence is CASIPQGRTNSPLHF. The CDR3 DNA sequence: TGTGCCAGCATTCCCCAGGGACGTACTAATTCACCCCTCCACTTT. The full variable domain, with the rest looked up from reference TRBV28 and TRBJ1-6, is DVKVTQSSRYLVKRTGEKVFLECVQDMDHENMFWYRQDPGLGLRLIYFSYDVKMKEKGDIPEGYSVSREKKERFSLILESASTNQTSMYLCASIPQGRTNSPLHFGNGTRLTVT.

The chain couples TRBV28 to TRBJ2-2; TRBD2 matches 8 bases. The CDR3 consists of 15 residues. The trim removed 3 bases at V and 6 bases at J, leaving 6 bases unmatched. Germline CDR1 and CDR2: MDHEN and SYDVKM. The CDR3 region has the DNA TGTGCCAGCAGTTTGCTCGGGGGGGTAGCCGGGGAGCTGTTTTTT. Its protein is CASSLLGGVAGELFF. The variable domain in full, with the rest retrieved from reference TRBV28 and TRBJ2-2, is DVKVTQSSRYLVKRTGEKVFLECVQDMDHENMFWYRQDPGLGLRLIYFSYDVKMKEKGDIPEGYSVSREKKERFSLILESASTNQTSMYLCASSLLGGVAGELFFGEGSRLTVL.